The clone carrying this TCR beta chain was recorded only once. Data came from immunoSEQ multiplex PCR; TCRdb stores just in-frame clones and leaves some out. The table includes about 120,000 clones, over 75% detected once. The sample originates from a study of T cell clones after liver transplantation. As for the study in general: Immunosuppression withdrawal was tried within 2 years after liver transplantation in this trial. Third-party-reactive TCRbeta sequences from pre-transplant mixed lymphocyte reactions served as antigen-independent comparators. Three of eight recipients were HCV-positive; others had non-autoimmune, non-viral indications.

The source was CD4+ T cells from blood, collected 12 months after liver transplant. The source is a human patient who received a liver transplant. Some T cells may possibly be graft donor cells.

The CDR3 bases are TGTGCCAGCAGCTTAACAGCGGGAGTCGGCACTGAAGCTTTCTTT. Its translation is CASSLTAGVGTEAFF. This rearrangement joins TRBV7-3 to TRBJ1-1; D remains unclear. V was trimmed by 0 bases and J by 4 bases, leaving 12 bases between them. There are 15 residues in the CDR3. Germline CDR1 and CDR2: SGHTA and FQGTGA.